The 9 T cell receptor beta chains below come from one sample, sequenced in a study of cytomegalovirus exposure and HLA in healthy donors. 13 Jbeta primers and 60 Vbeta primers were used for the PCR. The repertoire was sequenced with immunoSEQ multiplex PCR; TCRdb's copy has only in-frame clones and lacks some. Of 90,000 to 120,000 clones in the sample, about 70% are singletons; the top ten hold approximately 4.3%. The sequencing sample was made of PBMCs. Receptor source: a woman aged 18-35 years in good health and CMV-seropositive.

The chain is built from TRBV5-1 and TRBJ2-7; TRBD2 might be the D (6 bases). V was shortened by 3 bases and J by 2 bases, with 15 bases between the two germline ends. Germline V CDR1 and CDR2: SGHRS, YFSETQ. The CDR3 is 15 residues long. The CDR3 loop reads CASSYPDTGAYEQYF. CDR3 in DNA: TGCGCCAGCAGCTATCCGGACACGGGGGCCTACGAGCAGTACTTC.

On this clone itself: This same CDR3 is encoded by further DNA sequences in the sample. V gene TRBV9 combines with J gene TRBJ2-2; no firm D call. Per the germline V gene, CDR1 is SGDLS and CDR2 is YYNGEE. Trimming cost V 0 bases and J 1 base, with 4 bases left between them. This CDR3 is 14 amino acids long. The CDR3 protein is CASSVGQNTGELFF. The CDR3, as DNA: TGTGCCAGCAGCGTAGGTCAGAACACCGGGGAGCTGTTTTTT.

The chain recombines TRBV11-2 with TRBJ1-5, with D perhaps matching TRBD1 (5 bases). V lost 4 bases and J 4 bases, leaving 11 bases between the germline ends. The CDR3 consists of 14 residues. Germline CDR1 reads SGHAT; CDR2 reads FQNNGV. For the CDR3, the DNA is TGTGCCAGCAGCTCGGGGGATAGGAATCAGCCCCAGCATTTT. Translating gives CASSSGDRNQPQHF.

The chain recombines TRBV7-9 with TRBJ1-1, with D possibly matching TRBD1 (6 bases). In germline, CDR1 is SEHNR, CDR2 FQNEAQ (reference sequence). The germline V and J ends were trimmed by 5 bases and 3 bases, with 10 bases remaining between them. The CDR3 runs to 13 residues. The CDR3 DNA sequence: TGTGCCAGCAGCAGAGGGGGGGACACTGAAGCTTTCTTT. Translated: CASSRGGDTEAFF. The full variable domain, completed using reference TRBV7-9 and TRBJ1-1, is DTGVSQNPRHKITKRGQNVTFRCDPISEHNRLYWYRQTLGQGPEFLTYFQNEAQLEKSRLLSDRFSAERPKGSFSTLEIQRTEQGDSAMYLCASSRGGDTEAFFGQGTRLTVV.

A remark on this clone: One end of the junction varies from germline; a read error may be responsible. The chain links TRBV5-8 to TRBJ2-7, with 7 bases matching TRBD2. The CDR3 covers 17 residues. The germline V gene encodes CDR1 SGHTS and CDR2 YDEGEE. CDR3 nucleotides: TGTGCCAGCAGCTCAAAAAGCGGGACTCAAGGACTATACGGGCAGTACTTC. This codes for CASSSKSGTQGLYGQYF.

The chain employs TRBV7-2 and TRBJ1-5; D unresolved. The ends were cut back, 4 bases at V and 4 bases at J, with 5 bases in the middle. CDR1 and CDR2 (germline): SGHTA, FQGNSA. The CDR3 consists of 12 residues. The CDR3 loop reads CASSSGNQPQHF. The CDR3 nucleotides are TGTGCCAGCAGCTCCGGTAATCAGCCCCAGCATTTT. The whole variable domain, remainder taken from reference TRBV7-2 and TRBJ1-5, is GAGVSQSPSNKVTEKGKDVELRCDPISGHTALYWYRQSLGQGLEFLIYFQGNSAPDKSGLPSDRFSAERTGGSVSTLTIQRTQQEDSAVYLCASSSGNQPQHFGDGTRLSIL.

The chain joins TRBV9 to TRBJ2-7, with D tentatively TRBD2 (6 bases). CDR1 and CDR2 (germline): SGDLS, YYNGEE. The CDR3 spans 13 residues. V was trimmed by 3 bases and J by 6 bases, leaving 13 bases between them. CDR3 residues: CASSAGLYPEQYF. DNA for the CDR3: TGTGCCAGCAGCGCCGGACTATACCCCGAGCAGTACTTC.

This chain's CDR3 is CASSLFVGYQETQYF. In DNA form, the CDR3 reads TGTGCCAGCAGCTTATTCGTGGGCTACCAAGAGACCCAGTACTTC. V gene TRBV11-1 combines with J gene TRBJ2-5; no reliable D call. This CDR3 region has 15 residues. Germline CDR1 is SGHAT and CDR2 is FQDESV (reference sequence). The V gene lost 2 bases and the J gene lost 0 bases, with 10 bases spanning the gap. The full variable domain, rest sourced from reference TRBV11-1 and TRBJ2-5, is EAEVAQSPRYKITEKSQAVAFWCDPISGHATLYWYRQILGQGPELLVQFQDESVVDDSQLPKDRFSAERLKGVDSTLKIQPAELGDSAMYLCASSLFVGYQETQYFGPGTRLLVL.

This rearrangement joins TRBV7-2 to TRBJ2-3, with 14 bases matching TRBD2. The CDR3 contains 16 residues. Germline-derived CDR1 and CDR2 are SGHTA and FQGNSA. With V trimmed by 1 base and J by 6 bases, 3 bases remained unmatched. CDR3 DNA: TGTGCCAGCAGCTTAGTTGGGACTAGCGGGAGCGATACGCAGTATTTT. Amino acid sequence: CASSLVGTSGSDTQYF.